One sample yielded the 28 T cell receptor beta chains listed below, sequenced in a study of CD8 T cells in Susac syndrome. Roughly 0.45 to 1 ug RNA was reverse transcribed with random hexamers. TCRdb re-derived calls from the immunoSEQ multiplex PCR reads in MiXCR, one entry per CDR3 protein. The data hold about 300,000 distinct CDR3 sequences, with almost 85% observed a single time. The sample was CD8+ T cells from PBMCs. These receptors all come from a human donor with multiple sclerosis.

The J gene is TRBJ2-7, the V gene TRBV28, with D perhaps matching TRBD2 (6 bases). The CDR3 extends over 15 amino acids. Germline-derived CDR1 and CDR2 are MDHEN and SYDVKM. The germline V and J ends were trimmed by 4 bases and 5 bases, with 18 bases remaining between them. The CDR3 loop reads CASSSGGGSFHEQYF. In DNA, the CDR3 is TGTGCCAGCAGTTCGGGTGGGGGGAGTTTCCACGAGCAGTACTTC.

The CDR3 region has the DNA TGCGCCAGCAGCTTGCGGCAGGGGGCTTGGGAGCAGTACTTC. It translates to CASSLRQGAWEQYF. This chain joins TRBV5-1 and TRBJ2-7; 8 bases match TRBD1. This CDR3 has 14 amino acids. CDR1 SGHRS and CDR2 YFSETQ come from the germline V gene. Germline trimming cut 1 base from V and 7 bases from J; bases unmatched to any gene: 7.

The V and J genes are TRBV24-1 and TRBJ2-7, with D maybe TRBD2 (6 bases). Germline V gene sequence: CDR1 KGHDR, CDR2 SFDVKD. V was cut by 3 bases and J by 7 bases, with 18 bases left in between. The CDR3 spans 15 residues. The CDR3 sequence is CATSDPRTLAGEQYF. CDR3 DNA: TGTGCCACCAGTGATCCGCGGACCCTCGCGGGGGAGCAGTACTTC.

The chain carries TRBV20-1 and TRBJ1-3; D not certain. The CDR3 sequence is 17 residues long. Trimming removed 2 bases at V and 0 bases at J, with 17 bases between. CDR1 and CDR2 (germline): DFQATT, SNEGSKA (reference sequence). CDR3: CSARPLDGFHSGNTIYF. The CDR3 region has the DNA TGCAGTGCTAGACCCCTGGACGGCTTCCACTCTGGAAACACCATATATTTT.

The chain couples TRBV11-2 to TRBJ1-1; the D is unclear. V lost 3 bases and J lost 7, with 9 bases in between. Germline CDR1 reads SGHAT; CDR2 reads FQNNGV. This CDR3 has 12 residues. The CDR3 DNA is TGTGCCAGCAGCTTGACACTGAATGAAGCTTTCTTT. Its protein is CASSLTLNEAFF.

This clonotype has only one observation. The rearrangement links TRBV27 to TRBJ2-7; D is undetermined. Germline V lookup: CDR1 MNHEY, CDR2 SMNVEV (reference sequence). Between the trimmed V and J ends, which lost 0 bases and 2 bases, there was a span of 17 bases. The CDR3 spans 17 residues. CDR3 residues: CASSLSISGLPTYEQYF. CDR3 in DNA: TGTGCCAGCAGTTTATCCATCTCCGGGTTACCTACCTACGAGCAGTACTTC.

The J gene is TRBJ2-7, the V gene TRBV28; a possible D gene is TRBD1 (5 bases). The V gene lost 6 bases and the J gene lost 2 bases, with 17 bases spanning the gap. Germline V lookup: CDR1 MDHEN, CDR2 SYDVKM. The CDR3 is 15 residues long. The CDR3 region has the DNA TGTGCCAGCAGGAGGTACAGGACGGACACCTACGAGCAGTACTTC. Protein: CASRRYRTDTYEQYF.

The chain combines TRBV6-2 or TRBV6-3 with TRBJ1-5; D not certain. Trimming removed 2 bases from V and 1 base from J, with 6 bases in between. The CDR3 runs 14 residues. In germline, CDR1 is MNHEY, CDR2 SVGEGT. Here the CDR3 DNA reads TGTGCCAGCAGTTACGGTGACAGCAATCAGCCCCAGCATTTT. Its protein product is CASSYGDSNQPQHF.

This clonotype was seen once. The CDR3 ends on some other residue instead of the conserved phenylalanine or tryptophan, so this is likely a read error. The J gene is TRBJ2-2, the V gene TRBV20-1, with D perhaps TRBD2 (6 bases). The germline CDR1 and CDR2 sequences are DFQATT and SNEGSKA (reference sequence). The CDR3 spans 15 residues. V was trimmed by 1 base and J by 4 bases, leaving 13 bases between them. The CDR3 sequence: CSARVRGTLTGELFS. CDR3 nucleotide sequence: TGCAGTGCTAGAGTACGGGGGACCCTCACCGGGGAGCTGTTTTCT.

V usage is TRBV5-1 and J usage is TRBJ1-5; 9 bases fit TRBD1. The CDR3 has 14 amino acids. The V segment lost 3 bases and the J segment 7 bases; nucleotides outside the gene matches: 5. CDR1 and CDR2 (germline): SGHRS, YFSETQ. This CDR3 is CASSWGQGDQPQHF. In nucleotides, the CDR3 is TGCGCCAGCAGCTGGGGACAGGGCGACCAGCCCCAGCATTTT.

CDR3 in DNA: TGTGCCAGCAGCTTAGGCGCCGGGACAGCAGTTCTAGGCTATGGCTACACCTTC. It is translated as CASSLGAGTAVLGYGYTF. V and J are TRBV7-9 and TRBJ1-2, with TRBD1 identical over 7 bases. CDR1 and CDR2 (germline): SEHNR, FQNEAQ (reference sequence). Trimming at V came to 1 base and at J to 4 bases, leaving 15 bases not matched to a gene. CDR3 length: 18 residues.

The CDR3 region is CASSYSPGELFF. The CDR3, as DNA: TGTGCCAGCAGTTACTCCCCCGGGGAGCTGTTTTTT. The V and J genes are TRBV6-2 or TRBV6-3 and TRBJ2-2; D is unresolved. The V end was cut by 0 bases, the J end by 6 bases, with 2 bases between. Germline CDR1 and CDR2: MNHEY and SVGEGT. The CDR3 has 12 residues.

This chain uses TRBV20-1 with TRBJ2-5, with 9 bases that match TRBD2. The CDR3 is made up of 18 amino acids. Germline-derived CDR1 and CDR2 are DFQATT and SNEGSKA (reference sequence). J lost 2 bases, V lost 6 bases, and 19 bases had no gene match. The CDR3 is CSAGTVTSSGTFQETQYF. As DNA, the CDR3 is TGCAGTGCCGGGACAGTAACCTCTAGCGGGACCTTTCAAGAGACCCAGTACTTC.

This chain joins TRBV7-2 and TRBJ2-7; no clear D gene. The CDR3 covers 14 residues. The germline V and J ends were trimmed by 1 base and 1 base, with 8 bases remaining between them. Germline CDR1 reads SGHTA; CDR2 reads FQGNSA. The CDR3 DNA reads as TGTGCCAGCAGCTTAGGACTTAGATCCTACGAGCAGTACTTC. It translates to CASSLGLRSYEQYF.

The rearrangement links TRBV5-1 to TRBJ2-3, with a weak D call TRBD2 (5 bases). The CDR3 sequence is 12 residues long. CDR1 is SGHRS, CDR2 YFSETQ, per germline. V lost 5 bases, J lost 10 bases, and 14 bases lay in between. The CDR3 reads CASSHPSPPQYF. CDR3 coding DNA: TGCGCCAGCAGTCACCCTAGCCCCCCGCAGTATTTT.

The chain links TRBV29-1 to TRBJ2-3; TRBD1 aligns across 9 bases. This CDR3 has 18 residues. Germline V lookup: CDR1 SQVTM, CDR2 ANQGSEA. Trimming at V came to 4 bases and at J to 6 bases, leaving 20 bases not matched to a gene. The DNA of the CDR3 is TGCAGCGTTGCAGATACCGGGACAGGGTTGGAGCTATTGGATACGCAGTATTTT. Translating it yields CSVADTGTGLELLDTQYF.

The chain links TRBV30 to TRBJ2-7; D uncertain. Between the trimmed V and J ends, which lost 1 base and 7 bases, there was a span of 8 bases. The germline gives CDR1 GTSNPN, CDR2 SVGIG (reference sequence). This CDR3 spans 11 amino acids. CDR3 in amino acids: CAWSAQYEQYF. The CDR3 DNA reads TGTGCCTGGAGTGCCCAATATGAGCAGTACTTC.

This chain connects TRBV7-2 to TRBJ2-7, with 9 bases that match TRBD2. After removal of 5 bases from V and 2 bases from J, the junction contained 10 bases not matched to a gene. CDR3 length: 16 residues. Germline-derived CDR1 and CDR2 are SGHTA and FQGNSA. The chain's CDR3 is CASSVISGSPTYEQYF. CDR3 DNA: TGTGCCAGCAGCGTGATTAGCGGGAGTCCTACCTACGAGCAGTACTTC.

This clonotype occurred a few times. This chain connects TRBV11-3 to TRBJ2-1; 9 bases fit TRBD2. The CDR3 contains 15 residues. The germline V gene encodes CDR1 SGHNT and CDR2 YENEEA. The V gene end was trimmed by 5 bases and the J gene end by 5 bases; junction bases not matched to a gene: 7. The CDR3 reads CASSPRLAENNEQFF. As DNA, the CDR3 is TGTGCCAGCAGCCCCCGACTAGCGGAGAACAATGAGCAGTTCTTC.

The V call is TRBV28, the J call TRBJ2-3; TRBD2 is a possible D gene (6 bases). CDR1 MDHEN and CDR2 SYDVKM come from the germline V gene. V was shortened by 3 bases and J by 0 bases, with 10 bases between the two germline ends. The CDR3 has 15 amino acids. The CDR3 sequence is CASSFEGRSTDTQYF. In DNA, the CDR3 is TGTGCCAGCAGTTTTGAGGGGAGGAGCACAGATACGCAGTATTTT.

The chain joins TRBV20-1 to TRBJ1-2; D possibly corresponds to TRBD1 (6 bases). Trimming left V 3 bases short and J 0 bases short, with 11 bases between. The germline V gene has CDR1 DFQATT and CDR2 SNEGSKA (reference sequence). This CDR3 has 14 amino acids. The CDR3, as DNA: TGCAGTGCTAGTAACAGGGACCCTAACTATGGCTACACCTTC. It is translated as CSASNRDPNYGYTF.

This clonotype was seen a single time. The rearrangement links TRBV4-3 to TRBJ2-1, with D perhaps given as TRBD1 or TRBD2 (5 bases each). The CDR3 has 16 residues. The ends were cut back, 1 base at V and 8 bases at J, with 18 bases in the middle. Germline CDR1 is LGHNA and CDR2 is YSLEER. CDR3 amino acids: CASSQGTGNWGDEQFF. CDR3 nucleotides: TGCGCCAGCAGCCAAGGGACGGGGAACTGGGGCGATGAGCAGTTCTTC.

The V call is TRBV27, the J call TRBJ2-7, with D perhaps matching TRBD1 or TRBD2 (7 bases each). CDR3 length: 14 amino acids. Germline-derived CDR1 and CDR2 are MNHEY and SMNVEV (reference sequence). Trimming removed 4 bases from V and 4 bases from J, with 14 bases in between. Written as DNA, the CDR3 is TGTGCCAGCAGTTCCGGGGGGACAGAGTACGAGCAGTACTTC. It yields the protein CASSSGGTEYEQYF.

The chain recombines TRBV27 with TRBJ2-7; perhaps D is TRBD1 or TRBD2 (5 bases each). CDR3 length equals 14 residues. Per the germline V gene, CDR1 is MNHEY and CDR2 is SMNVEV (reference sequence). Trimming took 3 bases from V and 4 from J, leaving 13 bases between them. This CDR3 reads CASSLSGRRYEQYF. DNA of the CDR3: TGTGCCAGCAGTTTGTCAGGGCGGAGGTACGAGCAGTACTTC.

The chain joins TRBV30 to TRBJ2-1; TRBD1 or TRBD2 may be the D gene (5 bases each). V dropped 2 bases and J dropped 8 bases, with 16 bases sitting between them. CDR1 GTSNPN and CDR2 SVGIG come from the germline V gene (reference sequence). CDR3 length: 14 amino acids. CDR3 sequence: CAWSLVGAGYEQFF. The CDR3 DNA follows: TGTGCCTGGAGTCTGGTGGGAGCAGGGTATGAGCAGTTCTTC.

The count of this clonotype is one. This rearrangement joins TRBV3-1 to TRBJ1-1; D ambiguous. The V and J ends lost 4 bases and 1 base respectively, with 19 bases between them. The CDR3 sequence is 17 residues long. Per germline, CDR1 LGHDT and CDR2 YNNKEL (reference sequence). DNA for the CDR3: TGTGCCAGCAGCCTCCTCGTCGCAGGCGAGGGGAACACTGAAGCTTTCTTT. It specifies CASSLLVAGEGNTEAFF.

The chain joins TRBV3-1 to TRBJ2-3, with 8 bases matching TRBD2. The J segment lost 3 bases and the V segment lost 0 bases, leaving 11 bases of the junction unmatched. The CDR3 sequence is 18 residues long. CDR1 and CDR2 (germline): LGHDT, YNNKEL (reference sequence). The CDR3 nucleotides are TGTGCCAGCAGCCAAGAAGCCGGAGCGGGAGAGGTAACAGATACGCAGTATTTT. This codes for CASSQEAGAGEVTDTQYF.

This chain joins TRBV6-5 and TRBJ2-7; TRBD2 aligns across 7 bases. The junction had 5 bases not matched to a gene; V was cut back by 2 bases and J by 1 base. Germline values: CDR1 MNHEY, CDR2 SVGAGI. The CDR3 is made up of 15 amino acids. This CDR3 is CASSYRLAESYEQYF. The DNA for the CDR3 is TGTGCCAGCAGTTACCGGCTAGCGGAGTCCTACGAGCAGTACTTC.